The next 29 T cell receptor beta chains were all read from a single sample in a study of T cells expressing NK-cell markers (dated by TCRdb to 2020 to 2022). The library was made by 5' RACE. Instrument on record: Illumina HiSeq 2000. TCRdb reprocessed the reads into one record per CDR3 protein sequence, lacking DNA. This sample's table carries 200,000 to 300,000 distinct CDR3 sequences. The ten largest account for 0.3% to 0.45% of the sample. The specimen was blood T cells: a sorted CD56 or NKG2C T cell subset, CD4+ or CD8+ T cells, or bulk PBMC T cells (not recorded which). All receptors come from a man aged 18 to 30 in good health. Donor details come from another sample of the same person, matched by shared clones.

The chain carries TRBV7-9 and TRBJ1-2; TCRdb gives TRBD1 as the D gene, but with no DNA this cannot be confirmed. The CDR3 has 16 residues. The germline V gene encodes CDR1 SEHNR and CDR2 FQNEAQ (reference sequence). The chain's CDR3 is CASSLPRQTANYGYTF.

The chain joins TRBV5-6 to TRBJ2-1; TCRdb's assignment of TRBD1 cannot be checked, as there is no DNA. Germline V gives CDR1 SGHDT, CDR2 YYEEEE. This CDR3 is built from 16 residues. CDR3 sequence: CASSLVSWGPYNEQFF.

The V gene is TRBV12-3 or TRBV12-4, the J gene TRBJ2-7; TCRdb's D call of TRBD1 is untestable without DNA. This CDR3 comprises 12 residues. The CDR3 reads CASKRDRGEQYF.

The rearrangement joins TRBV2 to TRBJ2-5; TCRdb's D call of TRBD1 is untestable without DNA. This CDR3 region has 13 residues. CDR1 SNHLY and CDR2 FYNNEI come from the germline V gene. The CDR3 loop is CASSGDRGETQYF.

The chain links TRBV30 to TRBJ2-2. The length of the CDR3 is 16 residues. CDR1 and CDR2 from the germline V gene are GTSNPN and SVGIG (reference sequence). This CDR3 is CAWSGPRGANTGELFF.

The gene calls are TRBV20-1 and TRBJ2-2; TCRdb's assignment of TRBD1 cannot be checked, as there is no DNA. In germline, CDR1 is DFQATT, CDR2 SNEGSKA (reference sequence). The CDR3 consists of 17 residues. The chain's CDR3 is CSARQPGQTANTGELFF.

The CDR3 spells CSVVGTDTGELFF. The gene calls are TRBV29-1 and TRBJ2-2; TCRdb proposes TRBD1, but this gene call is untestable without DNA. Germline V gene lookup returns CDR1 SQVTM and CDR2 ANQGSEA. The CDR3 sequence is 13 residues long.

V is TRBV10-3 and J is TRBJ2-1; the TRBD2 assignment by TCRdb is unverifiable without DNA. CDR1 and CDR2 from the germline V gene are ENHRY and SYGVKD. The CDR3 is made up of 12 amino acids. CDR3 loop: CAIAGRSWEQFF.

The rearrangement links TRBV7-2 to TRBJ2-3; TCRdb gives TRBD1 as the D gene, but with no DNA this cannot be confirmed. CDR1 SGHTA and CDR2 FQGNSA come from the germline V gene. The CDR3 has 16 amino acids. The CDR3 sequence is CASSGRDTSLTDTQYF.

The V gene is TRBV6-5, the J gene TRBJ2-4; the TCRdb D gene call, TRBD2, has no DNA to confirm it. There are 15 residues in the CDR3. The germline gives CDR1 MNHEY, CDR2 SVGAGI. The CDR3 sequence: CASSYGEGVENIQYF.

The chain couples TRBV7-6 to TRBJ2-2; TCRdb lists TRBD2, though no DNA is available to test this call. The CDR3 length is 15 residues. Germline V gene sequence: CDR1 SGHVS, CDR2 FNYEAQ. The CDR3 region is CASSLDQGGTGELFF.

The rearrangement links TRBV7-7 to TRBJ2-3; TCRdb indicates TRBD2, and absent DNA this call remains unverified. The CDR3 loop spans 15 amino acids. The V gene's germline CDR1 is SSHAT and CDR2 FNYEAQ (reference sequence). The CDR3 reads CASSPSGTSTDTQYF. The full variable domain, with the rest looked up from reference TRBV7-7 and TRBJ2-3, is GAGVSQSPRYKVTKRGQDVTLRCDPISSHATLYWYQQALGQGPEFLTYFNYEAQPDKSGLPSDRFSAERPEGSISTLTIQRTEQRDSAMYRCASSPSGTSTDTQYFGPGTRLTVL.

The rearrangement joins TRBV20-1 to TRBJ2-3; TCRdb outputs TRBD1, but without DNA this stays unchecked. Germline values: CDR1 DFQATT, CDR2 SNEGSKA (reference sequence). The length of the CDR3 is 15 residues. The CDR3 is CSADPRRGTGNTQYF.

V usage is TRBV6-2 or TRBV6-3 and J usage is TRBJ1-5. There are 12 residues in the CDR3. Germline V gene data show CDR1 as MNHEY and CDR2 as SVGEGT. CDR3 loop: CASTHSDQPQHF.

The chain couples TRBV5-1 to TRBJ2-3; TCRdb's D gene call, TRBD2, goes unchecked for lack of DNA. The CDR3 extends over 17 amino acids. Germline-derived CDR1 and CDR2 are SGHRS and YFSETQ. The CDR3 reads CASSPGTSPASTDTQYF.

This sequence joins TRBV7-2 and TRBJ2-3; absent DNA, TCRdb's TRBD2 call cannot be checked. The germline V gene encodes CDR1 SGHTA and CDR2 FQGNSA. This CDR3 spans 14 amino acids. CDR3 amino acids: CASSLQAGTDTQYF. Using reference TRBV7-2 and TRBJ2-3 for the parts outside the CDR3, the full variable domain is GAGVSQSPSNKVTEKGKDVELRCDPISGHTALYWYRQSLGQGLEFLIYFQGNSAPDKSGLPSDRFSAERTGGSVSTLTIQRTQQEDSAVYLCASSLQAGTDTQYFGPGTRLTVL.

CDR3 amino acids: CASRGKIPANTGELFF. The V and J genes are TRBV7-9 and TRBJ2-2. This CDR3 is 16 amino acids long. Looked up from germline, CDR1 is SEHNR and CDR2 is FQNEAQ (reference sequence).

V and J are TRBV6-2 or TRBV6-3 and TRBJ2-5. This CDR3 has 13 residues. Looked up from germline, CDR1 is MNHEY and CDR2 is SVGEGT. CDR3 region: CASSRWAQETQYF.

The chain carries TRBV7-3 and TRBJ1-1; TCRdb reports TRBD1, a call that lacks DNA to check it against. The CDR3 is made up of 15 amino acids. Per germline, CDR1 SGHTA and CDR2 FQGTGA. CDR3 sequence reads: CASSATGTGTTEAFF. Filled out from reference TRBV7-3 and TRBJ1-1, the complete variable domain reads GAGVSQTPSNKVTEKGKYVELRCDPISGHTALYWYRQSLGQGPEFLIYFQGTGAADDSGLPNDRFFAVRPEGSVSTLKIQRTERGDSAVYLCASSATGTGTTEAFFGQGTRLTVV.

The chain links TRBV7-3 to TRBJ1-2; the D gene TCRdb calls, TRBD1, cannot be checked with no DNA. Germline V gene data show CDR1 as SGHTA and CDR2 as FQGTGA. This CDR3 spans 17 amino acids. This chain's CDR3 is CASSREGTEFLNYGYTF. The whole variable domain, remainder taken from reference TRBV7-3 and TRBJ1-2, is GAGVSQTPSNKVTEKGKYVELRCDPISGHTALYWYRQSLGQGPEFLIYFQGTGAADDSGLPNDRFFAVRPEGSVSTLKIQRTERGDSAVYLCASSREGTEFLNYGYTFGSGTRLTVV.

The V call is TRBV7-3, the J call TRBJ1-1. This CDR3 comprises 15 residues. Germline CDR1 and CDR2: SGHTA and FQGTGA. CDR3 protein: CASSLEGLKNTEAFF. Using reference TRBV7-3 and TRBJ1-1 for the parts outside the CDR3, the full variable domain is GAGVSQTPSNKVTEKGKYVELRCDPISGHTALYWYRQSLGQGPEFLIYFQGTGAADDSGLPNDRFFAVRPEGSVSTLKIQRTERGDSAVYLCASSLEGLKNTEAFFGQGTRLTVV.

The rearrangement uses TRBV20-1 and TRBJ2-3. From germline, CDR1 is DFQATT and CDR2 SNEGSKA (reference sequence). The CDR3 covers 12 residues. The CDR3 sequence is CSASGNPDTQYF.

The rearrangement links TRBV12-3 or TRBV12-4 to TRBJ1-3; lacking DNA, the TRBD1 call made by TCRdb goes unchecked. This CDR3 has 14 residues. CDR3 protein: CASSAGTGGDTIYF.

V gene TRBV5-1 combines with J gene TRBJ2-3; the D gene TCRdb calls, TRBD1, cannot be checked with no DNA. The CDR3 consists of 16 residues. The germline V gene encodes CDR1 SGHRS and CDR2 YFSETQ. The CDR3 sequence is CASSSTLTTGTDTQYF. The full variable domain, completed using reference TRBV5-1 and TRBJ2-3, is KAGVTQTPRYLIKTRGQQVTLSCSPISGHRSVSWYQQTPGQGLQFLFEYFSETQRNKGNFPGRFSGRQFSNSRSEMNVSTLELGDSALYLCASSSTLTTGTDTQYFGPGTRLTVL.

The chain couples TRBV7-8 to TRBJ2-7. Germline V lookup: CDR1 SGHVS, CDR2 FQNEAQ. The CDR3 extends over 14 amino acids. CDR3 residues: CASTTVAFGYEQYF.

The chain links TRBV29-1 to TRBJ2-7; TCRdb lists TRBD1, though no DNA is available to test this call. CDR3 length: 16 amino acids. Germline V lookup: CDR1 SQVTM, CDR2 ANQGSEA. CDR3 protein: CSVTGGFSGTTYEQYF.

The genes are TRBV6-1 and TRBJ1-3; checking the TCRdb D call of TRBD1 is not possible without DNA. CDR3 length: 13 residues. CDR1 is MNHNS and CDR2 is SASEGT in the germline V gene. This chain's CDR3 is CASSDRVENTIYF.

The V and J genes are TRBV7-2 and TRBJ2-3. The CDR3 is 13 residues long. CDR1 is SGHTA and CDR2 is FQGNSA in the germline V gene. The CDR3: CASSPRITDTQYF.

The genes are TRBV20-1 and TRBJ2-2; TCRdb outputs TRBD2, but without DNA this stays unchecked. The CDR3 extends over 14 amino acids. The germline V gene has CDR1 DFQATT and CDR2 SNEGSKA (reference sequence). The chain's CDR3 is CSAASPVNTGELFF.